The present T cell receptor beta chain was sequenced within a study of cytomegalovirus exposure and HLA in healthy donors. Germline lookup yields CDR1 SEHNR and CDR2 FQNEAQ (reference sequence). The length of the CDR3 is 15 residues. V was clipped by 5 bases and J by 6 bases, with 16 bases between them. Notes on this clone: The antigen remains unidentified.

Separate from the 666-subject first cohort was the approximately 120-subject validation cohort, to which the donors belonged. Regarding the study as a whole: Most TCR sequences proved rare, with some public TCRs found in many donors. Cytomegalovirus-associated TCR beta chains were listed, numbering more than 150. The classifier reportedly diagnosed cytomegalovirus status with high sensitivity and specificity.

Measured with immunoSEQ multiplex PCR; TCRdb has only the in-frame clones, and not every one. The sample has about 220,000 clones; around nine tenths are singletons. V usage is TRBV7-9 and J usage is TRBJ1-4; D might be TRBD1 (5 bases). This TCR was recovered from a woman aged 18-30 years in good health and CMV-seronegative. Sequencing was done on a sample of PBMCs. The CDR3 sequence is CASSKEGTVDEKLFF. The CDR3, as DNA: TGTGCCAGCAGCAAGGAGGGGACGGTGGATGAAAAACTGTTTTTT.